These T cell receptor beta chains were read from a single sample in a study of OX40 agonist ivuxolimab in advanced cancers. Profiling relied on immunoSEQ multiplex PCR, and the TCRdb table lists in-frame clones only, not all of them. Of 70,000 to 80,000 clones in the sample, 81% are singletons; the top ten hold over 3.5%. Sequences were derived from CD4+ or CD8+ T cells sorted from blood, sampled in a trial of the OX40 agonist ivuxolimab. The receptor source for this set is an adult with an advanced solid tumor such as melanoma, head and neck, liver or kidney cancer. Each CDR3 is given with its conserved first and last residue. Each record gives: clone size, D gene, V gene, J gene, CDR3 DNA, CDR3 protein. D genes are given only for firm matches. Some rows mark clone size as missing; the rest say once, few, many or name a class of expanded clone.

clone_size: few
d_call: .
v_call: TRBV5-4
j_call: TRBJ1-6
cdr3_nt: TGTGCCAGCAGCTTGGCCGGAGCAGGGTGGAATTCACCCCTCCACTTT
cdr3_aa: CASSLAGAGWNSPLHF

clone_size: .
d_call: .
v_call: TRBV18
j_call: TRBJ2-1
cdr3_nt: TGTGCCAGCTCAGCGGCCTCTGAGAACAATGAGCAGTTCTTC
cdr3_aa: CASSAASENNEQFF

clone_size: few
d_call: .
v_call: TRBV6-5
j_call: TRBJ1-1
cdr3_nt: TGTGCCAGCAGTTACTCCTGGGGTGGGCCTGAAGCTTTCTTT
cdr3_aa: CASSYSWGGPEAFF

clone_size: .
d_call: .
v_call: TRBV11-3
j_call: TRBJ1-3
cdr3_nt: TGTGCCAGCAGCTTCGGGAGCTCTGGAAACACCATATATTTT
cdr3_aa: CASSFGSSGNTIYF

clone_size: .
d_call: .
v_call: TRBV11-3
j_call: TRBJ2-2
cdr3_nt: TGTGCCAGCAGCCCAAGGGCGGAGGTCGGGGAGCTGTTTTTT
cdr3_aa: CASSPRAEVGELFF

clone_size: few
d_call: .
v_call: TRBV6-1
j_call: TRBJ1-5
cdr3_nt: TGTGCCAGCAGTGTTCTGGAGGATCAGCCCCAGCATTTT
cdr3_aa: CASSVLEDQPQHF

clone_size: once
d_call: TRBD2
v_call: TRBV5-1
j_call: TRBJ2-2
cdr3_nt: TGCGCCAGCAGCTTGCTAGCGGGTCGGGACACCGGGGAGCTGTTTTTT
cdr3_aa: CASSLLAGRDTGELFF

clone_size: once
d_call: TRBD1
v_call: TRBV29-1
j_call: TRBJ2-7
cdr3_nt: TGCAGCGCCGGGGGACAGGTCTACGAGCAGTACTTC
cdr3_aa: CSAGGQVYEQYF

clone_size: .
d_call: TRBD2
v_call: TRBV2
j_call: TRBJ2-5
cdr3_nt: TGTGCCAGCCTAGCGGGGACAGAAGAGACCCAGTACTTC
cdr3_aa: CASLAGTEETQYF

clone_size: .
d_call: TRBD2
v_call: TRBV5-1
j_call: TRBJ2-2
cdr3_nt: TGCGCCAGCAGCCCTATAGCGGGGGCGTTAAACGGGGAGCTGTTTTTT
cdr3_aa: CASSPIAGALNGELFF

clone_size: .
d_call: TRBD1
v_call: TRBV28
j_call: TRBJ2-7
cdr3_nt: TGTGCCAGCGGGGTGACAGGGGTTTACTACGAGCAGTACTTC
cdr3_aa: CASGVTGVYYEQYF

clone_size: .
d_call: .
v_call: TRBV5-7
j_call: TRBJ1-1
cdr3_nt: TGTGCCAGCAGCTTGGCCAACGGGACTGAAGCTTTCTTT
cdr3_aa: CASSLANGTEAFF

clone_size: .
d_call: .
v_call: TRBV7-9
j_call: TRBJ2-1
cdr3_nt: TGTGCCAGCAGCATCGCTCTAGCGCCTGAGGCGGGACAGTTCTTC
cdr3_aa: CASSIALAPEAGQFF

clone_size: few
d_call: TRBD2
v_call: TRBV5-1
j_call: TRBJ2-1
cdr3_nt: TGCGCCAGCAGCTCCCCGGGACTAGCGGGGTATTTACGACATGAGCAGTTCTTC
cdr3_aa: CASSSPGLAGYLRHEQFF

clone_size: .
d_call: TRBD2
v_call: TRBV29-1
j_call: TRBJ2-7
cdr3_nt: TGCAGCGTTGAACCGGGACTAGTTCCCTACGAGCAGTACTTC
cdr3_aa: CSVEPGLVPYEQYF

clone_size: .
d_call: .
v_call: TRBV21-1
j_call: TRBJ1-2
cdr3_nt: TGTGCCAGCAGCGTTGGACCGAGGGGCTATGGCTACACCTTC
cdr3_aa: CASSVGPRGYGYTF

clone_size: .
d_call: .
v_call: TRBV2
j_call: TRBJ1-4
cdr3_nt: TGTGCCAGCAGTGATGTAGGACAGCCTAATGAAAAACTGTTTTTT
cdr3_aa: CASSDVGQPNEKLFF

clone_size: .
d_call: .
v_call: TRBV5-1
j_call: TRBJ1-6
cdr3_nt: TGCGCCAGCAGCTCGGGGGACGACGATTCACCCCTCCACTTT
cdr3_aa: CASSSGDDDSPLHF

clone_size: .
d_call: TRBD2
v_call: TRBV7-2
j_call: TRBJ2-1
cdr3_nt: TGTGCCAGCAGCGCCCTAGGGCCGGGGGGGGACGAGTTCTTC
cdr3_aa: CASSALGPGGDEFF

clone_size: .
d_call: .
v_call: TRBV19
j_call: TRBJ1-3
cdr3_nt: TGTGCCAGTAGTATTTCCTTGGCCAGCTCTGGAAACACCATATATTTT
cdr3_aa: CASSISLASSGNTIYF

clone_size: few
d_call: .
v_call: TRBV4-1
j_call: TRBJ1-5
cdr3_nt: TGCGCCAGCAGCCAAGCTCCGGTAGATAGCAATCAGCCCCAGCATTTT
cdr3_aa: CASSQAPVDSNQPQHF

clone_size: .
d_call: .
v_call: TRBV7-2
j_call: TRBJ1-4
cdr3_nt: TGTGCCAGCAGCCGTTATCGATCTGAAAAACTGTTTTTT
cdr3_aa: CASSRYRSEKLFF

clone_size: .
d_call: .
v_call: TRBV14
j_call: TRBJ2-2
cdr3_nt: TGTGCCAGCAGCCAAGAGAGGGATGCGAGGATCAACACCGGGGAGCTGTTTTTT
cdr3_aa: CASSQERDARINTGELFF

clone_size: many
d_call: .
v_call: TRBV7-3
j_call: TRBJ1-1
cdr3_nt: TGTGCCAGCAGCTCGGGTCTCTTGGCCACTGAAGCTTTCTTT
cdr3_aa: CASSSGLLATEAFF

clone_size: .
d_call: .
v_call: TRBV19
j_call: TRBJ1-6
cdr3_nt: TGTGCCAGTAGTATAGGTCCCAGGCTGCCAAATTCACCCCTCCACTTT
cdr3_aa: CASSIGPRLPNSPLHF

clone_size: .
d_call: TRBD1
v_call: TRBV11-2
j_call: TRBJ2-7
cdr3_nt: TGTGCCAGCAGCCGGGACAGGGACGAGCAGTACTTC
cdr3_aa: CASSRDRDEQYF